This is a list of T cell receptor beta chains from one sample in a study of blood T cell repertoires in COVID-19. The protocol was immunoSEQ multiplex PCR, while the TCRdb copy is restricted to in-frame clones and leaves out a portion. The profile shows over 200,000 clones, about 89% of them singletons. The sequencing input was PBMCs or T cells enriched from blood (not recorded which). The receptors shown here come from a human donor in a cohort exposed to, infected with or recovered from COVID-19 (not recorded which). The donor label of this sample is uncertain. The conserved cysteine and the conserved F or W are not part of the CDR3 here. Each record gives: J gene, V gene, CDR3 protein.

J: TRBJ2-1; V: TRBV6-2/TRBV6-3; CDR3: ASSYPGGLKNEQF
J: TRBJ1-1; V: TRBV9; CDR3: ASSTQGGGAF
J: TRBJ1-5; V: TRBV18; CDR3: ASSPGQGGQPQH
J: TRBJ1-5; V: TRBV4-1; CDR3: ASSHPSSNQPQH
J: TRBJ1-2; V: TRBV20-1; CDR3: SAIDRGPNYGYT
J: TRBJ2-1; V: TRBV14; CDR3: ASSQDPRVERGAINEQF
J: TRBJ2-7; V: TRBV19; CDR3: ASSSQGAPEQY
J: TRBJ2-7; V: TRBV6-5; CDR3: ASSPHVRPYEQY
J: TRBJ2-5; V: TRBV9; CDR3: ASSVEAGGYQETQY
J: TRBJ2-5; V: TRBV12-3/TRBV12-4; CDR3: ASSLRAEETQY
J: TRBJ2-5; V: TRBV5-1; CDR3: ASSDGLAGSETQY
J: TRBJ1-1; V: TRBV19; CDR3: ASSEDRVNTEAF
J: TRBJ1-2; V: TRBV7-2; CDR3: ASIQRTSHSGDYGYT
J: TRBJ1-6; V: TRBV7-8; CDR3: ASSFSGAANSPLH
J: TRBJ1-2; V: TRBV7-9; CDR3: ASSHKGAAGYT
J: TRBJ2-2; V: TRBV5-1; CDR3: ASSADRGANTGELF
J: TRBJ1-5; V: TRBV2; CDR3: ASSESTHPQPQH
J: TRBJ2-4; V: TRBV18; CDR3: ASSPNRDSHIQY
J: TRBJ1-5; V: TRBV5-8; CDR3: ASSKQGFSNQPQH
J: TRBJ2-1; V: TRBV28; CDR3: ASSAPGLAGGPGGNEQF
J: TRBJ2-2; V: TRBV6-2/TRBV6-3; CDR3: ASSWGGQGANTGELF
J: TRBJ1-6; V: TRBV5-1; CDR3: ASRQGNSPLH
J: TRBJ1-1; V: TRBV18; CDR3: ASSTFGRVKETEAF
J: TRBJ2-3; V: TRBV4-1; CDR3: ASSHPGGDTQY
J: TRBJ1-2; V: TRBV4-3; CDR3: ASSQERGGIYGYT
J: TRBJ1-1; V: TRBV11-3; CDR3: ASSSRNTEAF
J: TRBJ1-5; V: TRBV28; CDR3: ASSPIIWETGNQPQH
J: TRBJ1-1; V: TRBV7-2; CDR3: ASSFRQGPMNTEAF
J: TRBJ1-2; V: TRBV9; CDR3: ASSATDSGYT
J: TRBJ1-4; V: TRBV6-5; CDR3: ASSLRSGDGGKLF
J: TRBJ1-1; V: TRBV30; CDR3: ACAPQARGEAF
J: TRBJ1-5; V: TRBV5-4; CDR3: ASSLWSSGGKSNQPQH
J: TRBJ2-3; V: TRBV3-1/TRBV3-2; CDR3: ASSQELAGGVFGGRAQY
J: TRBJ1-1; V: TRBV27; CDR3: ASSFGTGGSTEAF
J: TRBJ1-1; V: TRBV19; CDR3: ASSQDRRGEAF
J: TRBJ1-6; V: TRBV5-8; CDR3: ASSLGTGVHSGNSPLH
J: TRBJ2-1; V: TRBV6-5; CDR3: ASSSSRDTYNEQF
J: TRBJ1-5; V: TRBV27; CDR3: ASSSSNGNQPQH
J: TRBJ2-2; V: TRBV3-1/TRBV3-2; CDR3: ASSQKALHTGELF
J: TRBJ1-2; V: TRBV9; CDR3: ASSPGTGDGYGYGYT
J: TRBJ2-2; V: TRBV9; CDR3: ASSVAAAGVNTGELF
J: TRBJ2-7; V: TRBV19; CDR3: ASSIKGQGAIYEQY
J: TRBJ2-1; V: TRBV7-2; CDR3: ASSLGNFEQF
J: TRBJ1-5; V: TRBV19; CDR3: ASSGDRARQPQH
J: TRBJ1-6; V: TRBV6-5; CDR3: ASSYGDRRRNSPLH
J: TRBJ1-1; V: TRBV9; CDR3: ASSVTGTTEAF